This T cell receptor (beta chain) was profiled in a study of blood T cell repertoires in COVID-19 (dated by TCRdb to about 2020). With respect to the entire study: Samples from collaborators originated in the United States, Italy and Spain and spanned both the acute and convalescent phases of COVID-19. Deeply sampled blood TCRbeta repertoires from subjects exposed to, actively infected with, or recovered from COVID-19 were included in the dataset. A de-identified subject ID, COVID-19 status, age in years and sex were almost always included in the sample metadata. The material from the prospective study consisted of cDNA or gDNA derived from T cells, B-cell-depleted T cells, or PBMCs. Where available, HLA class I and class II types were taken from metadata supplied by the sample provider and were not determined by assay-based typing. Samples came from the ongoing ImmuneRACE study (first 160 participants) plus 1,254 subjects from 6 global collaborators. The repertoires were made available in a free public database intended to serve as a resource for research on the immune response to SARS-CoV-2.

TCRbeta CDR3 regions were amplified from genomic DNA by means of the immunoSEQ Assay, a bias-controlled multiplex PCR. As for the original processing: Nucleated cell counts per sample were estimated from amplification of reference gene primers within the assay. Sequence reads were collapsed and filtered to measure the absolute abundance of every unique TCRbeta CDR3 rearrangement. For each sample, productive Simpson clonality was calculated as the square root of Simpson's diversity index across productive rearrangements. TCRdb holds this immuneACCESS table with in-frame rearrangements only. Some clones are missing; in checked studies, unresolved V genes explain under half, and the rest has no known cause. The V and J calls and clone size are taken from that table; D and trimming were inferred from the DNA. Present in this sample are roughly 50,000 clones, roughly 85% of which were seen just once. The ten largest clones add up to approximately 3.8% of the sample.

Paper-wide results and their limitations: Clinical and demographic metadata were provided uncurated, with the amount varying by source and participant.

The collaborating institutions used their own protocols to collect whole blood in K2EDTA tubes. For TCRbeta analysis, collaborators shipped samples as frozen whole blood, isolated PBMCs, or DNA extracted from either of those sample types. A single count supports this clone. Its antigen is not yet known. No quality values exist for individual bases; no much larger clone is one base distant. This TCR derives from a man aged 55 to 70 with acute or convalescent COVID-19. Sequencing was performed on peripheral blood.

The DNA reads TGTGCCAGCAGAGGACAACCACCAAACTATGGCTACACCTTC. Its coded protein is CASRGQPPNYGYTF. The chain uses TRBV6-5 and TRBJ1-2; the D gene is perhaps TRBD1, from 5 matching bases. From the cysteine through the phenylalanine, the CDR3 covers 14 amino acids. Of the read, only the CDR3 DNA is kept; its 42 bases are in frame from base 1. From a lookup of the germline V gene, CDR1 and CDR2 are MNHEY and SVGAGI. Trimming takes 6 bases from V and 2 bases from J, and the germline ends sit 13 bases apart.